The 5 T cell receptor beta chains below were found in one sample sequenced in a study of blood T cell repertoires in COVID-19. Generated by immunoSEQ multiplex PCR, the TCRdb table keeps only in-frame clones and is missing some. The sample includes some 240,000 clones, 84% of them seen just once. Specimen: peripheral blood. Receptor source: a man aged 50 to 59 with active or convalescent COVID-19.

The V call is TRBV3-1 (or the pseudogene TRBV3-2), the J call TRBJ1-5, with unresolved D. Germline lookup yields CDR1 LGHDT and CDR2 YNNKEL (reference sequence). V gave up 1 base and J gave up 3 bases, with 7 bases separating them. There are 14 residues in the CDR3. For the CDR3, the DNA is TGTGCCAGCAGCCAAGGACACATCAATCAGCCCCAGCATTTT. It is translated as CASSQGHINQPQHF.

V usage is TRBV28 and J usage is TRBJ1-1; D perhaps matches TRBD1 (5 bases). CDR1 and CDR2 (germline): MDHEN, SYDVKM. The V gene lost 4 bases and the J gene lost 5 bases, with 11 bases spanning the gap. The CDR3 spans 13 residues. CDR3 protein: CASSSTGDTEAFF. The CDR3 DNA reads as TGTGCCAGCAGTTCCACAGGTGATACTGAAGCTTTCTTT. Together with reference TRBV28 and TRBJ1-1, the CDR3 gives the full variable domain: DVKVTQSSRYLVKRTGEKVFLECVQDMDHENMFWYRQDPGLGLRLIYFSYDVKMKEKGDIPEGYSVSREKKERFSLILESASTNQTSMYLCASSSTGDTEAFFGQGTRLTVV.

The rearrangement joins TRBV4-3 to TRBJ1-3, with D perhaps TRBD1 (6 bases). V shed 0 bases and J shed 4 bases, with 10 bases lying between them. The CDR3 loop spans 15 amino acids. Germline loops: CDR1 LGHNA, CDR2 YSLEER. CDR3: CASSQDKGEGNTIYF. The CDR3 DNA follows: TGCGCCAGCAGCCAAGATAAGGGGGAAGGAAACACCATATATTTT.

The V gene is TRBV28, the J gene TRBJ2-7, with 10 bases matching TRBD1. The CDR3 runs to 19 residues. Trimming removed 4 bases from V and 0 bases from J; junction bases left unmatched: 15. Germline CDR1 is MDHEN and CDR2 is SYDVKM. The chain's CDR3 is CASSSLRDRGSLSSYEQYV. CDR3 bases: TGTGCCAGCAGTTCCCTCCGGGACAGGGGTTCCCTTAGCTCCTACGAGCAGTACGTC.

The chain uses TRBV11-2 and TRBJ1-2; 7 positions agree with TRBD1. With V trimmed by 2 bases and J by 2 bases, 5 bases remained unmatched. This CDR3 is built from 15 residues. Germline values: CDR1 SGHAT, CDR2 FQNNGV. CDR3 region: CASSLWAGGNYGYTF. The DNA of the CDR3 is TGTGCCAGCAGCTTATGGGCAGGGGGGAACTATGGCTACACCTTC.